This T cell receptor (beta chain) stems from a study of T cells in Graves' hyperthyroidism and ophthalmopathy. The trim removed 6 bases at V and 4 bases at J, leaving 9 bases unmatched. This CDR3 has 13 amino acids. The V gene's germline CDR1 is SQVTM and CDR2 ANQGSEA. Using RNA transcripts as the source, TCR beta CDR3 regions were amplified. The HTBI primer set drove a first-round RT-PCR of the TCR CDR3. One entry per CDR3 protein, called by TCRdb with MiXCR from the multiplex PCR reads. The sample yields 450,000 to 650,000 distinct CDR3 sequences, 14% seen once. Using more than 8 ml of fresh peripheral blood, PBMCs were prepared. This clonotype was detected many times.

Sequencing was carried out using blood. This sequence was found in a woman between 18 and 29 years old with Graves' ophthalmopathy. The chain carries TRBV29-1 and TRBJ2-7, with 7 nucleotides matching TRBD1. CDR3 amino acids: CSVPGTASYEQYF. Written as DNA, the CDR3 is TGCAGCGTCCCCGGGACAGCCTCGTACGAGCAGTACTTC.